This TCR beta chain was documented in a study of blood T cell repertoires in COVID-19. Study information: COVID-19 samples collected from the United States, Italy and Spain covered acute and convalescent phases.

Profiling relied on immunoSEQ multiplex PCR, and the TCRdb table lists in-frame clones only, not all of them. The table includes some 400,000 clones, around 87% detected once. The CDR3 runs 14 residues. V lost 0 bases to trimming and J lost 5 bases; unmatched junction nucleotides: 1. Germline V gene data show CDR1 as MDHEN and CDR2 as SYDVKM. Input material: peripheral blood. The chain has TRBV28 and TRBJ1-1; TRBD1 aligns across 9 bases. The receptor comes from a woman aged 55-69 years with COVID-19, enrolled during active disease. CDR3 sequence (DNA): TGTGCCAGCAGTTTATGGACAGGGGGGACTGAAGCTTTCTTT. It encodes CASSLWTGGTEAFF.